This T cell receptor (beta chain) was retrieved from a study of T cell responses to AZD1222 COVID-19 vaccine. Findings of the study overall: Clonal diversity was possibly underestimated; the donors were predominantly white British and more often female. The repertoires were collected only after the peak T cell response. The CD4 TCRs associated with vaccination extended across spike and predominated at 160-218 and 743-854.

TCRdb's table, derived via immunoSEQ multiplex PCR, lists solely in-frame clones and lacks some. The profile shows 120,000 or so clones, approximately 90% of them singletons. CDR3 length equals 17 residues. Germline CDR1 is SQVTM and CDR2 is ANQGSEA. V was pared by 5 bases and J by 5 bases, with 22 bases between. Details on this clone: What it binds is not known.

The TCR was taken from an adult who received the AZD1222 COVID-19 vaccine. V gene TRBV29-1 combines with J gene TRBJ1-6; no firm D call. Sequences were derived from peripheral blood, sampled 28 days after the second AZD1222 dose. The CDR3 loop is CSVRVPPTTVNNSPLHF. In nucleotides, the CDR3 is TGCAGCGTTCGCGTGCCCCCTACAACAGTTAATAATTCACCCCTCCACTTT. Full variable domain (rest looked up from reference TRBV29-1 and TRBJ1-6): SAVISQKPSRDICQRGTSLTIQCQVDSQVTMMFWYRQQPGQSLTLIATANQGSEATYESGFVIDKFPISRPNLTFSTLTVSNMSPEDSSIYLCSVRVPPTTVNNSPLHFGNGTRLTVT.